This entry lists 19 T cell receptor beta chains sequenced from one sample in a study of response to subunit inactivated influenza vaccine. TCRdb re-derived calls from the RT-PCR reads in MiXCR, one entry per CDR3 protein. Of around 650,000 distinct CDR3 sequences listed, around a sixth are singletons. This specimen was PBMCs from blood, taken roughly 13 days after vaccination. Every receptor here comes from a man aged 45-60 years who received an inactivated influenza vaccine.

This clonotype was picked up many times. This chain joins TRBV29-1 and TRBJ2-7; 10 bases fit TRBD1. The CDR3 loop spans 15 amino acids. Per the germline V gene, CDR1 is SQVTM and CDR2 is ANQGSEA. J lost 0 bases, V lost 7 bases, and 9 bases had no gene match. DNA of the CDR3: TGCAGCGCTGGGGGACAGGGGAAAAGCTCCTACGAGCAGTACTTC. Residues: CSAGGQGKSSYEQYF.

This clonotype was seen only a few times. The V and J genes are TRBV7-9 and TRBJ1-3; TRBD1 might be the D (6 bases). The CDR3 loop spans 15 amino acids. V lost 5 bases, J lost 3 bases, and 14 bases lay in between. In germline, CDR1 is SEHNR, CDR2 FQNEAQ (reference sequence). The CDR3 nucleotides read TGTGCCAGCAGCCGCTCGGGGGCGTTTGGAAACACCATATATTTT. As protein: CASSRSGAFGNTIYF.

This clonotype was seen a few times. This chain joins TRBV3-1 and TRBJ2-7; 10 nucleotides agree with TRBD2. Losses at the gene ends were 3 bases for V and 2 bases for J; bases not matched to a gene: 7. The CDR3 extends over 16 amino acids. CDR1 LGHDT and CDR2 YNNKEL come from the germline V gene (reference sequence). CDR3 bases: TGTGCCAGCAGCCACCATAGCGGGGGGCTCGCCTACGAGCAGTACTTC. This encodes CASSHHSGGLAYEQYF.

The rearrangement links TRBV7-2 to TRBJ2-7; D is unresolved. The CDR3 runs to 18 residues. V was shortened by 0 bases and J by 2 bases, with 20 bases between the two germline ends. Germline CDR1 and CDR2: SGHTA and FQGNSA. In nucleotides, the CDR3 is TGTGCCAGCAGCTTAGCGCATGGGCAGGCGAGGTATACCTACGAGCAGTACTTC. Protein sequence: CASSLAHGQARYTYEQYF.

The CDR3 loop is CSAADRQETQYF. The CDR3 DNA follows: TGCAGTGCCGCGGACCGACAAGAGACCCAGTACTTC. The gene calls are TRBV20-1 and TRBJ2-5; D uncertain. The CDR3 extends over 12 amino acids. The germline gives CDR1 DFQATT, CDR2 SNEGSKA (reference sequence). Trimming took off 6 bases at V and 2 bases at J, with 10 bases between the two ends.

This clonotype was observed a handful of times. The rearrangement uses TRBV12-5 and TRBJ2-1, with 13 positions matching TRBD2. Unmatched junction bases numbered 3, after V lost 6 bases and J lost 4 bases. Germline V lookup: CDR1 LGHNT, CDR2 FRNRAP. The CDR3 extends over 15 amino acids. CDR3 sequence (DNA): TGTGCTAGTGGGGAACTAGCGGGAGGGTACAATGAGCAGTTCTTC. It specifies CASGELAGGYNEQFF.

This clonotype has ten or more counts. The chain uses TRBV12-3 or TRBV12-4 and TRBJ2-3, with D hard to call. The CDR3 has 13 residues. The V and J ends lost 5 bases and 2 bases respectively, with 8 bases between them. The DNA of the CDR3 is TGTGCCAGCAGTCGTCCCAACACAGATACGCAGTATTTT. The encoded protein is CASSRPNTDTQYF.

The DNA of the CDR3 is TGTGCCAGCAGCTCGGGACAGGGGAATAGCAATCAGCCCCAGCATTTT. Encoded protein: CASSSGQGNSNQPQHF. The chain uses TRBV7-2 and TRBJ1-5, with 10 bases matching TRBD1. Germline trimming cut 4 bases from V and 0 bases from J; bases unmatched to any gene: 3. The germline V gene has CDR1 SGHTA and CDR2 FQGNSA. The CDR3 runs 16 residues.

This clonotype was seen more than once but under ten times. J is TRBJ1-3 and V is TRBV3-1; D is uncertain. This CDR3 is 13 amino acids long. Trimming took 2 bases from V and 2 from J, leaving 4 bases between them. CDR1 and CDR2 from the germline V gene are LGHDT and YNNKEL (reference sequence). Here the CDR3 reads CASSQSAGNTIYF. CDR3 in DNA: TGTGCCAGCAGCCAATCGGCTGGAAACACCATATATTTT.

This clonotype was counted between two and nine times. V gene TRBV7-2 combines with J gene TRBJ2-7; weak D call: TRBD1 (6 bases). In germline, CDR1 is SGHTA, CDR2 FQGNSA. V was cut by 2 bases and J by 2 bases, with 10 bases left in between. This CDR3 has 14 residues. The CDR3 nucleotides read TGTGCCAGCAGCTTACAGGGGTTCGCCTACGAGCAGTACTTC. Its protein product is CASSLQGFAYEQYF.

This clonotype turned up a few times. CDR3 region: CASSPGTGLKAFF. The DNA of the CDR3 is TGTGCCAGCTCACCCGGGACAGGGTTAAAAGCTTTCTTT. This chain links TRBV18 with TRBJ1-1; 9 nucleotides align to TRBD1. The ends lost 3 bases at V and 9 bases at J; junction bases unmatched: 5. The CDR3 spans 13 residues. Germline CDR1 reads KGHSH; CDR2 reads LQKENI.

Note on this clonotype: One junction end does not reproduce the germline sequence, and a read error may be involved. The chain links TRBV12-3 or TRBV12-4 to TRBJ2-7; the D gene is possibly TRBD2 (5 bases). The CDR3 spans 14 residues. CDR3 residues: CASCFRGGTYEQYF. The CDR3 bases are TGTGCCAGCTGTTTTCGAGGAGGAACCTACGAGCAGTACTTC.

This clonotype was counted a few times. V is TRBV29-1 and J is TRBJ2-3, with D uncertain. The CDR3 loop spans 13 amino acids. CDR1 and CDR2 (germline): SQVTM, ANQGSEA. V shed 5 bases and J shed 2 bases, with 11 bases lying between them. The CDR3 spells CSVYTFFTDTQYF. The DNA of the CDR3 is TGCAGCGTTTATACTTTCTTCACAGATACGCAGTATTTT.

The chain carries TRBV12-3 or TRBV12-4 and TRBJ2-5; 11 bases match TRBD2. The CDR3 contains 14 residues. V was clipped by 7 bases and J by 3 bases; unmatched bases: 4. This CDR3 reads CASTHSGGEETQYF. DNA for the CDR3: TGTGCCAGCACCCATAGCGGGGGGGAAGAGACCCAGTACTTC.

This clonotype showed up just a few times. The chain recombines TRBV4-1 with TRBJ1-6, with D perhaps TRBD1 (5 bases). V lost 9 bases and J lost 14, with 20 bases in between. The V gene's germline CDR1 is MGHRA and CDR2 YSYEKL. The CDR3 runs 13 residues. The CDR3 DNA is TGCGCCAGTCGGCGGGACTCCTCCTTCACCCTCCACTTT. Protein sequence: CASRRDSSFTLHF.

The sample holds many counts of this clonotype. The chain employs TRBV18 and TRBJ2-7; a possible D gene is TRBD1 (5 bases). Per germline, CDR1 KGHSH and CDR2 LQKENI. V lost 3 bases and J lost 5, with 14 bases in between. The CDR3 runs 14 residues. CDR3 protein: CASSPVQGSHEQYF. The CDR3 DNA is TGTGCCAGCTCACCCGTGCAGGGTAGCCACGAGCAGTACTTC.

The genes are TRBV12-3 or TRBV12-4 and TRBJ2-4; a possible D gene is TRBD1 (6 bases). Trimming shortened V by 4 bases and J by 8 bases, and 18 bases separated the two germline ends. CDR3 length equals 15 residues. The CDR3 region is CASSSPGDLKDIQYF. CDR3 nucleotides: TGTGCCAGCAGTTCGCCAGGGGATTTGAAGGACATTCAGTACTTC.

This clonotype was detected a few times. The CDR3 reads CASSSSRDSPGQAFF. The CDR3 nucleotides are TGTGCCAGCAGCTCGTCCCGGGACAGTCCCGGGCAAGCTTTCTTT. The gene calls are TRBV7-3 and TRBJ1-1; TRBD1 matches at 7 bases. The CDR3 covers 15 residues. The germline V gene has CDR1 SGHTA and CDR2 FQGTGA. V was pared by 4 bases and J by 9 bases, with 14 bases of the junction left unmatched.

This clonotype was counted many times. The chain couples TRBV4-3 to TRBJ2-7, with a weak D call TRBD2 (5 bases). Germline-derived CDR1 and CDR2 are LGHNA and YSLEER. CDR3 size: 15 residues. Trimming shortened V by 2 bases and J by 2 bases, and 13 bases separated the two germline ends. CDR3 bases: TGCGCCAGCAGCCAAAGGGCAGGAGGAGCCTACGAGCAGTACTTC. Residues: CASSQRAGGAYEQYF.